This record concerns one TCR beta chain sequence. Antigen specificity is unknown. It was with 60 Vbeta and 13 Jbeta primers that the PCR ran. Assay: immunoSEQ multiplex PCR; the TCRdb copy retains only in-frame clones and omits some. Of around 87,000 clones in the sample, roughly 80% were seen once. This sample stems from a study of cytomegalovirus exposure and HLA in healthy donors. Broader study findings: Some highly shared sequence variants likely arose as a pipeline artifact. A later analysis reported that several of the most significant clusters appeared to be linked to common viral pathogens, among them Epstein-Barr virus.

The V gene lost 7 bases and the J gene lost 6 bases, with 17 bases spanning the gap. The CDR3 is 13 amino acids. Looked up from germline, CDR1 is SQVTM and CDR2 is ANQGSEA. Sequences were obtained from PBMCs. The chain employs TRBV29-1 and TRBJ2-3; D is possibly TRBD1 (6 bases). The receptor was derived from a girl aged 2 to 10 in good health and CMV-seropositive. The CDR3 region has the DNA TGCAGCGGGGGGCTAGCTGGGCGGGATACGCAGTATTTT. Translated: CSGGLAGRDTQYF.